This TCR beta chain was recorded in a study of shared clonotypes between healthy human individuals. Concerning this clone: Its antigen is currently unknown.

CD8 cells regarded as naive lacked CD45RO, were positively chosen for CCR7, and omitted terminally differentiated effector memory CD45RA+ cells. The study's findings and limits: Clonotypes which were not shared had lower generation probabilities than clonotypes that all four donors shared.

The data were produced by immunoSEQ multiplex PCR, yet TCRdb's version contains in-frame clones alone and is incomplete. Counted here are roughly 1,800,000 clones, approximately 94% occurring once; the ten biggest clones make up 0.95% to 1.5%. The TCR was taken from a man aged 18 to 30 in good health. Sequencing was done on a sample of naive CD8+ T cells sorted from blood.

The CDR3 DNA is TGTGCCAGCAGCTTAGAAGGAGGTCGGGATACGCAGTATTTT. This codes for CASSLEGGRDTQYF. The chain couples TRBV7-6 to TRBJ2-3; D perhaps matches TRBD2 (5 bases). V was pared by 1 base and J by 6 bases, with 11 bases between. This CDR3 is built from 14 residues. Germline values: CDR1 SGHVS, CDR2 FNYEAQ.